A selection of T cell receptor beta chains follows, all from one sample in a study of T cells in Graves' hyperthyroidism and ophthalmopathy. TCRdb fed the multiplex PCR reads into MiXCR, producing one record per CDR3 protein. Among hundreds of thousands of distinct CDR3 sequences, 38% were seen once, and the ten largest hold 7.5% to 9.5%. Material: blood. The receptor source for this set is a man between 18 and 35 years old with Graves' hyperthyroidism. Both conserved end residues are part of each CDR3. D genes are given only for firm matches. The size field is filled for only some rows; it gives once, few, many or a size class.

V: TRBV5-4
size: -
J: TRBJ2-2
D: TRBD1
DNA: TGTGCCTGGAGTGTAGGGACAGCCGGGGAGCTGTTTTTT
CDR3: CAWSVGTAGELFF

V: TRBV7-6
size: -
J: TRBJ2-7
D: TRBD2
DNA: TGTGCCAGCAGCTTAGCCCAGCTAGCGGGGGGCTACGAGCAGTACTTC
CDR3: CASSLAQLAGGYEQYF

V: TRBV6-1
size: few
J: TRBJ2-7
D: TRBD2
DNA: TGTGCCAGCAGTGGGCTAGCGGCCACCTACGAGCAGTACTTC
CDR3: CASSGLAATYEQYF

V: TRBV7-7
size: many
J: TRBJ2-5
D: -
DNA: TGTGCTAGCAGCCCACAGATTCAAGAGACCCAGTACTTC
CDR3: CASSPQIQETQYF

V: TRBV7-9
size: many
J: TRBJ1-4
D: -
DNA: TGTGCCAGCAGAGGAGAAAAACTGTTTTTT
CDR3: CASRGEKLFF

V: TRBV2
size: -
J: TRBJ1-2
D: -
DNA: TGTGCCATCAGTGGGGGTTTCAGGGGATATGGCTACACCTTC
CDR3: CAISGGFRGYGYTF

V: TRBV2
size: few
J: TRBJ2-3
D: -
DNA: TGTGCCAGCAGTGAAGGGGCTCGTGGAGGCACAGATACGCAGTATTTT
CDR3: CASSEGARGGTDTQYF

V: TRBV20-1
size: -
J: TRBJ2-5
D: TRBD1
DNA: TGCAGTGCTCGGACAGGGGGCGAGGTTCAGCCCCAGTACTTC
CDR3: CSARTGGEVQPQYF

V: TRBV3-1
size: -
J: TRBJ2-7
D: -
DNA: TGTGCCAGCAGCCAAGGTCCACCAGCTCCCGGGATGAAACACTTC
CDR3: CASSQGPPAPGMKHF

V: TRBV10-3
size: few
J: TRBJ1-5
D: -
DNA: TGTGCCAGCAGTGATAGTACCCGTAATCAGCCCCAGCATTTT
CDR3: CASSDSTRNQPQHF

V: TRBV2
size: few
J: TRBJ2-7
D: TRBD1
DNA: TGTGCCAGCAGGGTTGGGACAGGGGAGCAGTACTTC
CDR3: CASRVGTGEQYF

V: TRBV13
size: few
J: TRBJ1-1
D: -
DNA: TGTGCCAGCAGCGCACTCGGGACCGCGGGCACTGAAGCTTTCTTT
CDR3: CASSALGTAGTEAFF

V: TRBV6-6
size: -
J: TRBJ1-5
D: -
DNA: TGTGCCAGCAGTCCTGGGGGGCATCAGCCCCAGCATTTT
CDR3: CASSPGGHQPQHF

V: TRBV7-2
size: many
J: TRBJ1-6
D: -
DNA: TGTGCCAGCAGCCGTCGGCGGGATTCACCCCTCCACTTT
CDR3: CASSRRRDSPLHF

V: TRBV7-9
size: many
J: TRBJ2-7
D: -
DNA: TGTGCCAGCAGCTCGTCCACTAGCAGCTACGAGCAGTACTTC
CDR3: CASSSSTSSYEQYF

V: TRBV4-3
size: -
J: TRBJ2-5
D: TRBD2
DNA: TGCGCCAGCAGCCTCACTGGGACTAGCGGAGACCAAGAGACCCAGTACTTC
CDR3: CASSLTGTSGDQETQYF

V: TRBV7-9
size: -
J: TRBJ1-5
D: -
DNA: TGTGCCAGCAGCCATACTACGGGGGTTCAGCCCCAGCATTTT
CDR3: CASSHTTGVQPQHF

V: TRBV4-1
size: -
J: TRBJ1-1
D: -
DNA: TGCGCCAGCAGCCAAGGCTCAGGGGCAGGGATGAACACTGAAGCTTTCTTT
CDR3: CASSQGSGAGMNTEAFF

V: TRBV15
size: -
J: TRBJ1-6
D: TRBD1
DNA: TGTGCCACCCAAAAGACAGGGACGAACGGATCACCCCTCCACTTT
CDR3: CATQKTGTNGSPLHF

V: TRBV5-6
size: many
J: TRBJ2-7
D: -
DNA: TGTGCCAGCAGCGCCGTCCGGCTGTACGAGCAGTACTTC
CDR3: CASSAVRLYEQYF

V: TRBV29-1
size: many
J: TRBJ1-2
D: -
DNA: TGCAGCGTCGATATCAGTACAAACTATGGCTACACCTTC
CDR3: CSVDISTNYGYTF

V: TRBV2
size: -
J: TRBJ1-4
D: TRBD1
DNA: TGTGCCAGCAGTATGGACAGGGTAGACGAAAAACTGTTTTTT
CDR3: CASSMDRVDEKLFF

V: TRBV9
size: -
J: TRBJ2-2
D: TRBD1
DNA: TGTGCCAGCAGCAGATCACAGGGGGCAGCCGGGGAGCTGTTTTTT
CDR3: CASSRSQGAAGELFF

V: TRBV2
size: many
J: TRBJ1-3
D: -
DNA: TGTGCCAGCAGTGAAGCGGGCTCTGGAAACACCATATATTTT
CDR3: CASSEAGSGNTIYF

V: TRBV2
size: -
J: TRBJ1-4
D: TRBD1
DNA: TGTGCCAGCAGCGGGACAGGGGGCCGGAATAATGAAAAACTGTTTTTT
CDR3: CASSGTGGRNNEKLFF

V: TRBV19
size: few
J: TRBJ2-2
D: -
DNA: TGTGCCAGTAGTACAGGGGCCACCGGGGAGCTGTTTTTT
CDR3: CASSTGATGELFF

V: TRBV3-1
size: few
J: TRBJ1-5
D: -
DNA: TGTGCCAGCAGCCAAAATCAGGGCAAGGATCAGCCCCAGCATTTT
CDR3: CASSQNQGKDQPQHF

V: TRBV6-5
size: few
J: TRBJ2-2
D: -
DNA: TGTGCCAGCAGACGACTAGGTACTAACACCGGGGAGCTGTTTTTT
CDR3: CASRRLGTNTGELFF

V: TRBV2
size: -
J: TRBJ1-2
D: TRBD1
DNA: TGTGCCAGCAGGGGCCTGGCAGGGGGCGAGGAGCGGCGAGGCGACTATGGCTACACCTTC
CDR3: CASRGLAGGEERRGDYGYTF

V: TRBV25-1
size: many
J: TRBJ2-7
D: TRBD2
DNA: TGTGCCAGCAAAGCCTCTAGCGGACCCTCCTACGAGCAGTACTTC
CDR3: CASKASSGPSYEQYF

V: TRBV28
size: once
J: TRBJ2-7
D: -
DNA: TGTGCCAGCAATCCCACTGGACTGTCCTACGAGCAGTACTTC
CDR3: CASNPTGLSYEQYF

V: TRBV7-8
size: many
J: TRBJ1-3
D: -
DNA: TGTGCCAGCAGCCCTTCAGGACCTGGAAACACCATATATTTT
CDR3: CASSPSGPGNTIYF

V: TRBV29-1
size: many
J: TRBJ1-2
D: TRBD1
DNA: TGCAGCGTTTGGACAGGGAACTATGGCTACACCTTC
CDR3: CSVWTGNYGYTF

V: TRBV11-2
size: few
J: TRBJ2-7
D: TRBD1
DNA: TGTGCCAGCAGCCGGGGACAGGTTCACGAGCAGTACTTC
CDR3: CASSRGQVHEQYF

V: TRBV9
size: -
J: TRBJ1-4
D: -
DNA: TGTGCCAGCAGTTCCGCGCTCTACCAGGACGGTAATGAAAAACTGTTTTTT
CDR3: CASSSALYQDGNEKLFF

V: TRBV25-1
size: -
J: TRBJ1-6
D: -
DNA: TGTGCCAGCTCCCTGTGGGGGGGGAGGTCACCCCTCCACTTT
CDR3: CASSLWGGRSPLHF

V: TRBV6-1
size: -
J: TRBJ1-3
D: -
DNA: TGTGCCAGCAGTGAAGATAGGAACCTCTCCGGAAACACCATATATTTT
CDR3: CASSEDRNLSGNTIYF

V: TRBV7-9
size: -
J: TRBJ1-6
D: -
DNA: TGTGCCAGCAGCTTTGGGGGGTATAATTCACCCCTCCACTTT
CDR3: CASSFGGYNSPLHF

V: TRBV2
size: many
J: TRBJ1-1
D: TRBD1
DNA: TGTGCCAGCAGTGGCTACGGGACAGGGGGAAGAGCTTTCTTT
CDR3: CASSGYGTGGRAFF

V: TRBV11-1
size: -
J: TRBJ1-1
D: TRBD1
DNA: TGTGCCAGCAGCCCAGTCAGGGGGCCGATGAACACTGAAGCTTTCTTT
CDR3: CASSPVRGPMNTEAFF

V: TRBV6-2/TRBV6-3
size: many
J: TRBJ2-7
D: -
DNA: TGTGCCAGCAGCCCCGGGGACTACGAGCAGTACTTC
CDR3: CASSPGDYEQYF

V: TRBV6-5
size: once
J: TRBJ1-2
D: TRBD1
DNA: TGTGCCAGCAGTTCCGGGACAGGGGGCGGTGGAAACACCTTC
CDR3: CASSSGTGGGGNTF

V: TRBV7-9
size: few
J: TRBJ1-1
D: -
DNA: TGTGCCAGCAGTTACTCAGGGGCGGTGGGCACTGAAGCTTTCTTT
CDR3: CASSYSGAVGTEAFF

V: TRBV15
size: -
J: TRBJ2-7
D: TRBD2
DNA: TGTGCCACCAGCGGTCGGGGGGACGAGCAGTACTTC
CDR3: CATSGRGDEQYF

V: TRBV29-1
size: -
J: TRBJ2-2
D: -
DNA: TGCAGCGTTTACGGCCCCGGGGAGCTGTTTTTT
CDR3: CSVYGPGELFF